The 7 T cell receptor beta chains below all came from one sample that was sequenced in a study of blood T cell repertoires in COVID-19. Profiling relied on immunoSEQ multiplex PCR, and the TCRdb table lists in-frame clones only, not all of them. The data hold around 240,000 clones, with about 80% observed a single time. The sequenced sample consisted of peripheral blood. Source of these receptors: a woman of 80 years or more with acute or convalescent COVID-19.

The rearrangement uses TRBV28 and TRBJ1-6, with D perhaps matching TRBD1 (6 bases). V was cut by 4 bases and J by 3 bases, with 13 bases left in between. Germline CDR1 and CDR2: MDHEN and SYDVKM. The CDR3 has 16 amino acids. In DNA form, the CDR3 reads TGTGCCAGCAGTTCCCAGTTAGGGGGCTATAATTCACCCCTCCACTTT. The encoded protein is CASSSQLGGYNSPLHF.

In DNA form, the CDR3 reads TGTGCCAGCAGTTTATACCAGGGGACGCGTAATTCACCCCTCCACTTT. This translates into CASSLYQGTRNSPLHF. The chain has TRBV27 and TRBJ1-6, with D perhaps TRBD1 (6 bases). With 1 base removed from V and 6 bases from J, the gap between germline ends came to 13 bases. The CDR3 has 16 amino acids. Germline CDR1 reads MNHEY; CDR2 reads SMNVEV (reference sequence).

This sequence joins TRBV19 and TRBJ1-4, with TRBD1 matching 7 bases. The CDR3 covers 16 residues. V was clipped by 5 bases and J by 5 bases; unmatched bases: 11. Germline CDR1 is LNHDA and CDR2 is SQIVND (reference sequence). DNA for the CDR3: TGTGCCAGTAGTCGCACCGGACAGGTCCGAAATGAAAAACTGTTTTTT. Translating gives CASSRTGQVRNEKLFF.

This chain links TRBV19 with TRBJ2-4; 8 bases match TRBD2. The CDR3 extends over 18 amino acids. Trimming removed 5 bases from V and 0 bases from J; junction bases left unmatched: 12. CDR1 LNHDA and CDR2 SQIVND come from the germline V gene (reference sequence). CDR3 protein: CASSPRGGETLAKNIQYF. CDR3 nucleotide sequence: TGTGCCAGTAGTCCCCGGGGGGGGGAGACCCTAGCCAAAAACATTCAGTACTTC.

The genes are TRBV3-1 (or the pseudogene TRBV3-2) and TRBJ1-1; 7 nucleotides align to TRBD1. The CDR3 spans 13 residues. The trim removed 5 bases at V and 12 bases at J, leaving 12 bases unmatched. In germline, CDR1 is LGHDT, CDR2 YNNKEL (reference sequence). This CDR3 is CASSFIRTGETFF. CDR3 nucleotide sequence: TGTGCCAGCAGCTTCATTAGGACAGGAGAAACTTTCTTT.

The CDR3 bases are TGTGCCAGCAGTACAGGCCGGGCTAATGAAAAACTGTTTTTT. Translation: CASSTGRANEKLFF. This rearrangement joins TRBV28 to TRBJ1-4; tentative D call: TRBD1 (5 bases). The CDR3 consists of 14 residues. V lost 5 bases and J 3 bases, leaving 10 bases between the germline ends. From germline, CDR1 is MDHEN and CDR2 SYDVKM.

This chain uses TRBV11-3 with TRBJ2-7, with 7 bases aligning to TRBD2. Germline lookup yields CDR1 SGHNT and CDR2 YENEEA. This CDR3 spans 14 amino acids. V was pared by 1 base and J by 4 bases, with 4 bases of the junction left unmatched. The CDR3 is CASSLAASGYEQYF. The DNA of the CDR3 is TGTGCCAGCAGCTTAGCGGCTAGCGGATACGAGCAGTACTTC.